Listed below are T cell receptor beta chains from one sample, sequenced in a study of beta chain features in type 1 diabetes. Some clones are missing from TCRdb's copy, which holds only in-frame ones; the method was immunoSEQ multiplex PCR. The table has around 340,000 clones, approximately 9.7% seen once. The sequenced sample was central memory CD4+ T cells from blood. Receptors were obtained from a man under 40 with type 1 diabetes. Each CDR3 is given with its conserved first and last residue. The D gene is left open where the match is weak. For some rows the clone size is stated as once, few or many, or as a class when expanded; others skip it.

14 | - | TRBJ2-3 | - | TRBV18 | CASSPSRGQYTQYF | TGTGCCAGCTCACCAAGCCGGGGGCAGTATACGCAGTATTTT
16 | - | TRBJ2-7 | TRBD1 | TRBV5-1 | CASSLAGGQGLYEQYF | TGCGCCAGCAGCTTGGCCGGGGGACAGGGGCTCTACGAGCAGTACTTC
14 | - | TRBJ2-7 | TRBD1 | TRBV18 | CASSSFDRGGEQYF | TGTGCCAGCTCATCGTTCGACAGGGGTGGCGAGCAGTACTTC
15 | few | TRBJ1-4 | - | TRBV30 | CACYHGRATNEKLFF | TGTGCCTGCTACCACGGGCGGGCGACTAATGAAAAACTGTTTTTT
15 | few | TRBJ2-3 | - | TRBV14 | CASSRGLVYTDTQYF | TGTGCCAGCAGCCGGGGGTTGGTGTACACAGATACGCAGTATTTT
15 | - | TRBJ1-2 | - | TRBV6-5 | CASSPRGAADYGYTF | TGTGCCAGCAGCCCGAGGGGAGCAGCAGACTATGGCTACACCTTC
15 | - | TRBJ1-6 | TRBD1 | TRBV6-5 | CASTGQGLGNSPLHF | TGTGCCAGCACTGGACAGGGTTTGGGGAATTCACCCCTCCACTTT
15 | many | TRBJ1-1 | TRBD1 | TRBV30 | CAWTVQGVRGAEAFF | TGTGCCTGGACAGTACAGGGGGTTCGGGGCGCTGAAGCTTTCTTT
13 | many | TRBJ1-5 | TRBD1 | TRBV7-2 | CASSLTGEQPQHF | TGTGCCAGCAGCCTGACAGGGGAGCAGCCCCAGCATTTT
12 | - | TRBJ1-2 | - | TRBV14 | CASSQARGGYTF | TGTGCCAGCAGCCAAGCTAGGGGGGGCTACACCTTC
17 | - | TRBJ2-6 | - | TRBV25-1 | CASSAQGFDSGANVLTF | TGTGCCAGCAGTGCCCAGGGGTTTGACTCTGGGGCCAACGTCCTGACTTTC
16 | - | TRBJ2-2 | TRBD2 | TRBV5-1 | CASSLVLAGDTGELFF | TGCGCCAGCAGCTTGGTCCTAGCGGGGGACACCGGGGAGCTGTTTTTT
14 | - | TRBJ2-5 | - | TRBV7-6 | CASSLGLELGTQYF | TGTGCCAGCAGCTTAGGGCTCGAACTAGGGACCCAGTACTTC
13 | few | TRBJ1-6 | - | TRBV4-3 | CASSQEEGSPLHF | TGCGCCAGCAGCCAAGAAGAAGGTTCACCCCTCCACTTT
13 | - | TRBJ2-5 | - | TRBV5-1 | CASSLVGSETQYF | TGCGCCAGCAGCTTGGTAGGCTCAGAGACCCAGTACTTC
16 | - | TRBJ1-4 | - | TRBV4-3 | CASSQEGRGANEKLFF | TGCGCCAGCAGCCAAGAAGGTCGGGGGGCGAATGAAAAACTGTTTTTT
14 | many | TRBJ2-2 | - | TRBV2 | CASIPGGNTGELFF | TGTGCCAGCATTCCTGGGGGGAACACCGGGGAGCTGTTTTTT
16 | - | TRBJ2-5 | TRBD2 | TRBV18 | CASSPKSSGAQETQYF | TGTGCCAGCTCACCGAAGTCTAGCGGGGCCCAAGAGACCCAGTACTTC
16 | - | TRBJ1-6 | - | TRBV6-5 | CASSYVHRVDNSPLHF | TGTGCCAGCAGTTACGTCCACAGGGTCGATAATTCACCCCTCCACTTT
14 | - | TRBJ1-3 | - | TRBV10-3 | CAISESFSGNTIYF | TGTGCCATCAGTGAGTCTTTCTCTGGAAACACCATATATTTT
13 | few | TRBJ2-7 | - | TRBV7-9 | CASSLGRASEQYF | TGTGCCAGCAGCTTAGGTCGGGCGTCCGAGCAGTACTTC
15 | few | TRBJ2-1 | - | TRBV25-1 | CASSASGAGSNEQFF | TGTGCCAGCAGCGCCTCCGGGGCAGGGTCCAATGAGCAGTTCTTC
12 | - | TRBJ1-1 | TRBD1 | TRBV7-2 | CASSFADREAFF | TGTGCCAGCAGCTTCGCGGACAGGGAAGCTTTCTTT
15 | many | TRBJ2-5 | TRBD1 | TRBV10-3 | CAISEFQGALETQYF | TGTGCCATCAGTGAGTTCCAGGGGGCGTTGGAGACCCAGTACTTC
15 | few | TRBJ2-2 | TRBD1 | TRBV7-7 | CASSPDRGKTGELFF | TGTGCCAGCAGCCCCGACAGGGGAAAGACCGGGGAGCTGTTTTTT
15 | few | TRBJ2-3 | TRBD2 | TRBV27 | CASSGASGGTDTQYF | TGTGCCAGCAGTGGAGCTAGCGGGGGAACAGATACGCAGTATTTT
18 | - | TRBJ1-3 | - | TRBV7-9 | CASSLLSGILSSGNTIYF | TGTGCCAGCAGCTTACTCTCGGGAATACTAAGCTCTGGAAACACCATATATTTT
16 | - | TRBJ1-4 | TRBD1 | TRBV15 | CATSREDSGGSEKLFF | TGTGCCACCAGCAGAGAAGATTCAGGGGGGAGTGAAAAACTGTTTTTT
13 | few | TRBJ1-5 | - | TRBV6-1 | CASVEGFNQPQHF | TGTGCCAGCGTGGAGGGTTTCAATCAGCCCCAGCATTTT
16 | - | TRBJ1-1 | - | TRBV19 | CASSIEAGTSDTEAFF | TGTGCCAGTAGTATAGAGGCAGGCACCTCGGACACTGAAGCTTTCTTT
13 | few | TRBJ2-2 | TRBD2 | TRBV9 | CASSVDYSGGLFF | TGTGCCAGCAGCGTAGATTATAGCGGGGGACTGTTTTTT
14 | few | TRBJ1-1 | - | TRBV9 | CASSPHLTNTEAFF | TGTGCCAGCAGCCCACATCTCACGAACACTGAAGCTTTCTTT
14 | - | TRBJ2-1 | TRBD2 | TRBV7-9 | CASSLELAGNEQFF | TGTGCCAGCAGCTTAGAACTAGCGGGGAATGAGCAGTTCTTC
16 | - | TRBJ2-2 | - | TRBV5-6 | CASSSSGTRNTGELFF | TGTGCCAGCAGCTCTTCCGGGACAAGGAACACCGGGGAGCTGTTTTTT
15 | few | TRBJ1-6 | - | TRBV11-2 | CASSLVGQATSPLHF | TGTGCCAGCAGCTTAGTGGGCCAGGCTACTTCACCCCTCCACTTT
14 | few | TRBJ2-7 | TRBD1 | TRBV5-1 | CASSPDRGSYEQYF | TGCGCCAGCAGCCCGGACAGGGGTAGCTACGAGCAGTACTTC
17 | few | TRBJ2-6 | TRBD1 | TRBV25-1 | CASSEWGQGNRANVLTF | TGTGCCAGCAGTGAGTGGGGACAGGGAAATCGGGCCAACGTCCTGACTTTC
16 | few | TRBJ2-2 | - | TRBV4-3 | CASSISVLANTGELFF | TGCGCCAGCAGTATCAGTGTCCTCGCGAACACCGGGGAGCTGTTTTTT
16 | - | TRBJ1-6 | TRBD1 | TRBV5-6 | CASSFFRGQNNSPLHF | TGTGCCAGCAGCTTTTTTAGGGGACAGAATAATTCACCCCTCCACTTT
13 | few | TRBJ2-7 | TRBD1 | TRBV28 | CASTTGGEHEQYF | TGTGCCAGCACGACAGGGGGCGAGCACGAGCAGTACTTC
18 | few | TRBJ2-3 | TRBD2 | TRBV5-4 | CASSIPRSSGGIPDTQYF | TGTGCCAGCAGCATCCCGCGCTCTAGCGGGGGTATACCAGATACGCAGTATTTT
12 | - | TRBJ2-1 | - | TRBV5-1 | CASSRGHNEQFF | TGCGCCAGCAGCCGAGGGCACAATGAGCAGTTCTTC
13 | few | TRBJ2-3 | - | TRBV10-1 | CASRLDSTDTQYF | TGCGCCAGCAGACTTGACAGCACAGATACGCAGTATTTT
12 | few | TRBJ1-1 | - | TRBV5-4 | CASSLDSGEAFF | TGTGCCAGCAGCCTCGACAGTGGTGAAGCTTTCTTT
16 | few | TRBJ2-5 | - | TRBV11-2 | CASSSEGGARSRTQYF | TGTGCCAGCAGCTCCGAAGGAGGCGCCCGGTCTCGGACCCAGTACTTC
15 | - | TRBJ2-2 | TRBD1 | TRBV5-1 | CASSGQGPSTGELFF | TGCGCCAGCAGCGGACAGGGGCCATCCACCGGGGAGCTGTTTTTT
14 | few | TRBJ1-2 | TRBD1 | TRBV7-2 | CASSLVGTGGGYTF | TGTGCCAGCAGCTTAGTGGGGACAGGCGGTGGCTACACCTTC
15 | - | TRBJ2-6 | - | TRBV7-2 | CASSLMTSGANVLTF | TGTGCCAGCAGCTTAATGACCTCTGGGGCCAACGTCCTGACTTTC